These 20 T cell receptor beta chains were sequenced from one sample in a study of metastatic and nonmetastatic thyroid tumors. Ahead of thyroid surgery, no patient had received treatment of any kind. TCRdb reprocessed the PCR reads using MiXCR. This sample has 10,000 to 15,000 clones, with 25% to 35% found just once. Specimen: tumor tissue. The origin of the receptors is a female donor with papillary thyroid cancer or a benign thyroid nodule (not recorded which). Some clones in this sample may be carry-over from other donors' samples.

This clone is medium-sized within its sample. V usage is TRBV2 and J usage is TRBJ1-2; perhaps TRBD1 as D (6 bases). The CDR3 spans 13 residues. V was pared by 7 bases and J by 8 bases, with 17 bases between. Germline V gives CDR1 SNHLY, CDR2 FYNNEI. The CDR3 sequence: CASTGGEVHGYTF. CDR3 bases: TGTGCCAGCACGGGGGGCGAGGTTCACGGCTACACCTTC.

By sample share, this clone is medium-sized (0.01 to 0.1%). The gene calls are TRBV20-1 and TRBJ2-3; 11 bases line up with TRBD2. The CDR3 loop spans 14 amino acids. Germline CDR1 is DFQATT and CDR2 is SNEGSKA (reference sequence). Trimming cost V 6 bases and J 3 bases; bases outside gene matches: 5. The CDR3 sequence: CSAGPSGRTDTQYF. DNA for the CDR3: TGCAGTGCGGGGCCTAGCGGGAGGACAGATACGCAGTATTTT.

This CDR3 is CASTHQSGGKNSGNTIYF. CDR3 bases: TGTGCCAGCACCCACCAAAGTGGCGGTAAAAACTCTGGAAACACCATATATTTT. The chain joins TRBV28 to TRBJ1-3; D is unclear. Trimming stripped 7 bases from V and 0 bases from J, with 22 bases between. The CDR3 consists of 18 residues. Germline lookup yields CDR1 MDHEN and CDR2 SYDVKM. The variable domain in full, completed from reference TRBV28 and TRBJ1-3, reads DVKVTQSSRYLVKRTGEKVFLECVQDMDHENMFWYRQDPGLGLRLIYFSYDVKMKEKGDIPEGYSVSREKKERFSLILESASTNQTSMYLCASTHQSGGKNSGNTIYFGEGSWLTVV.

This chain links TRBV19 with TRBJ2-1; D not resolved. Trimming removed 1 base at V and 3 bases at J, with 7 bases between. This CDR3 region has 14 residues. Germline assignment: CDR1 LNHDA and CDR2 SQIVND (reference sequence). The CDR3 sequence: CASSIARLYNEQFF. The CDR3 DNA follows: TGTGCCAGTAGTATAGCCAGACTCTACAATGAGCAGTTCTTC.

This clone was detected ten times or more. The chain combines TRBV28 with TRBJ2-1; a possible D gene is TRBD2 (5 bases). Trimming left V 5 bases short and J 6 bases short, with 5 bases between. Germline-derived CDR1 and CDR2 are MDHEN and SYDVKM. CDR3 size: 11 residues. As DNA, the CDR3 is TGTGCCAGCAGTCGGGGCAATGAGCAGTTCTTC. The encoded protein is CASSRGNEQFF.

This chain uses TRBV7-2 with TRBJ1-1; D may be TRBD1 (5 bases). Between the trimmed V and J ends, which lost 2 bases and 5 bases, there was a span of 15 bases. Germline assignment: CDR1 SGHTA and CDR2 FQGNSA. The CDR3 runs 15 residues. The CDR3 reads CASSLIGGRYTEAFF. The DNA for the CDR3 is TGTGCCAGCAGCTTAATTGGGGGAAGGTATACTGAAGCTTTCTTT.

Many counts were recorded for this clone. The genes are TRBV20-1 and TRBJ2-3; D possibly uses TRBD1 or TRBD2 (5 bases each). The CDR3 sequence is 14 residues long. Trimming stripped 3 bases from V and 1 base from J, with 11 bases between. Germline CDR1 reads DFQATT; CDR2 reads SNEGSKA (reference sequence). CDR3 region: CSASPGRRTDTQYF. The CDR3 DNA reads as TGCAGTGCTAGTCCGGGACGACGCACAGATACGCAGTATTTT.

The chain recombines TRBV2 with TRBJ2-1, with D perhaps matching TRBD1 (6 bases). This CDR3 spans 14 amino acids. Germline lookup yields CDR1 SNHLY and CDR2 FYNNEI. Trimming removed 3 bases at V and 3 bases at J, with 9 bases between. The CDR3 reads CASSDRGYYNEQFF. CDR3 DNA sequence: TGTGCCAGCAGTGACAGGGGTTACTACAATGAGCAGTTCTTC.

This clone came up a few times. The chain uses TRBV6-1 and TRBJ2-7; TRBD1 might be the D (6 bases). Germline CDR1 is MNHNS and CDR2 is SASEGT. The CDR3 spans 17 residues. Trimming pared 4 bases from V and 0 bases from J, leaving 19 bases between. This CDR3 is CASSGGGQFYSSYEQYF. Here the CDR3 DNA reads TGTGCCAGCAGTGGAGGTGGACAGTTTTATAGCTCCTACGAGCAGTACTTC.

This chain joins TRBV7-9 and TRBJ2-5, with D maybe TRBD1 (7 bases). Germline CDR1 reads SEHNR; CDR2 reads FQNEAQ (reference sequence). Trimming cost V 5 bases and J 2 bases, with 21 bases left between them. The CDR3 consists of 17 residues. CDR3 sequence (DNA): TGTGCCAGCAGCCCCCCCGGGGGACAGTACACGCAAGAGACCCAGTACTTC. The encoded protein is CASSPPGGQYTQETQYF.

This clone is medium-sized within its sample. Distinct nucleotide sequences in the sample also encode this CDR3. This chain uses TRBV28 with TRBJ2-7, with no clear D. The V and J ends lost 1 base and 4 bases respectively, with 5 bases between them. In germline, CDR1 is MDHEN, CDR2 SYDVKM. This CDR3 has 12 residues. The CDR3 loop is CASSLSLYEQYF. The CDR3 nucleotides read TGTGCCAGCAGTTTATCCCTGTACGAGCAGTACTTC.

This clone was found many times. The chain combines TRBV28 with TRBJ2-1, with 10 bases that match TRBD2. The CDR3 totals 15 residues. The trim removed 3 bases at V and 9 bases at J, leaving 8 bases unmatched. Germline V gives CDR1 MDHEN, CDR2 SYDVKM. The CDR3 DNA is TGTGCCAGCAGTTTCCTAGCGGGAGTCGCAAGTGAGCAGTTCTTC. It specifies CASSFLAGVASEQFF.

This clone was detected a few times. The CDR3 bases are TGTGCCAGCAGTCTGAGGGACGGTCGTTCTTATACGCAGTATTTT. Translating it yields CASSLRDGRSYTQYF. The chain couples TRBV12-3 or TRBV12-4 to TRBJ2-3; D might be TRBD1 or TRBD2, each matching 5 bases. The CDR3 contains 15 residues. V shed 5 bases and J shed 7 bases, with 19 bases lying between them.

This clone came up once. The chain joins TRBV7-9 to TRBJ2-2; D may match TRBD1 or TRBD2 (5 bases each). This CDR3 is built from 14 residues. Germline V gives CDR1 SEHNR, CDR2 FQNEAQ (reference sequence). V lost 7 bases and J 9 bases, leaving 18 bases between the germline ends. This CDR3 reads CASISIGAHRELFF. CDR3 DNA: TGTGCCAGCATTTCTATCGGGGCCCACCGGGAGCTGTTTTTT.

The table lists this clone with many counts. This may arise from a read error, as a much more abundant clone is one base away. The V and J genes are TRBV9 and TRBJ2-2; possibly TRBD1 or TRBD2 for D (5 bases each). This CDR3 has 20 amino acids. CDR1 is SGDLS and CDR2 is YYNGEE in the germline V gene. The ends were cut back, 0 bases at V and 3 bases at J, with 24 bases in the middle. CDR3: CASSVGQGPVELTDTGELFF. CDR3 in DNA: TGTGCCAGCAGCGTAGGTCAGGGACCGGTCGAACTTACGGACACCGGGGAGCTGTTTTTT.

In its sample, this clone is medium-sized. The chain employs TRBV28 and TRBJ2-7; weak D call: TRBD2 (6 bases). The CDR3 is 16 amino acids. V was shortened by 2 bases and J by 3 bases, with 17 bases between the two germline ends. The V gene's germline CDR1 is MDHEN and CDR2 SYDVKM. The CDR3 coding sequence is TGTGCCAGCAGTTTACAGGGTAGCGGAGACAACTACGAGCAGTACTTC. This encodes CASSLQGSGDNYEQYF.

The CDR3 loop is CSARVPPGGLANYGYTF. The CDR3 DNA sequence: TGCAGTGCTAGAGTCCCTCCGGGGGGATTAGCTAACTATGGCTACACCTTC. The chain has TRBV20-1 and TRBJ1-2, with D possibly TRBD1 on 5 matching bases. CDR1 is DFQATT, CDR2 SNEGSKA, per germline (reference sequence). This CDR3 region has 17 residues. The V gene lost 1 base and the J gene lost 0 bases, with 18 bases spanning the gap.

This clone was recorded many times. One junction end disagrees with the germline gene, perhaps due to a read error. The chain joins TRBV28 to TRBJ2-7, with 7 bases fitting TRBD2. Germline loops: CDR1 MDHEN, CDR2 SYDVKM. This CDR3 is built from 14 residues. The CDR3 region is CASSPGLQRSGGGF. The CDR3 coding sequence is TGTGCCAGCAGCCCTGGGCTCCAGCGGAGTGGGGGGGGTTTC.

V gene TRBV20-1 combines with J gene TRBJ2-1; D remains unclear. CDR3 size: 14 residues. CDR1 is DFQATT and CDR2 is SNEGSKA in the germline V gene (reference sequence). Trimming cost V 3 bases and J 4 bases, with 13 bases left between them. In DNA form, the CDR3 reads TGCAGTGCTAGGGAGCCAGGCTATTACAATGAGCAGTTCTTC. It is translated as CSAREPGYYNEQFF.

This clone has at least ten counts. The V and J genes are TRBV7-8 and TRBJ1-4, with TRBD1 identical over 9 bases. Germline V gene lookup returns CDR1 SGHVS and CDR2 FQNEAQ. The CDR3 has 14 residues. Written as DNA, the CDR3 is TGTGCTACCGGGAGGGGACAGGGCAATGAAAAACTGTTTTTT. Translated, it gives CATGRGQGNEKLFF.